This is a list of T cell receptor beta chains from one sample in a study of cytomegalovirus exposure and HLA in healthy donors. Only in-frame clones appear in the TCRdb table, and some are missing; sequencing was by immunoSEQ multiplex PCR. The top ten clones hold roughly 13% of a sample with around 180,000 clones, about 78% of them seen once. The sample taken for sequencing was PBMCs. The receptors here all came from a woman between 45 and 60 years old in good health and CMV-seropositive. Each CDR3 is given with its conserved first and last residue. The D gene is left open where the match is weak. Expanded clones are given a class, and other clones once, few, many or no size at all.

TRBV19	.	TRBD1	TRBJ1-5	16	CASKPAGGASNQPQHF	TGTGCCAGTAAACCCGCAGGGGGCGCGAGCAATCAGCCCCAGCATTTT
TRBV6-1	.	.	TRBJ1-2	15	CASSDGGSGGNGYTF	TGTGCCAGCAGTGATGGAGGGTCAGGTGGTAATGGCTACACCTTC
TRBV29-1	.	TRBD1	TRBJ2-7	16	CSVEVMLGRGRNEQYF	TGCAGCGTTGAAGTAATGTTAGGCAGGGGGCGTAACGAGCAGTACTTC
TRBV20-1	.	TRBD1	TRBJ2-7	11	CSGQGPYEQYF	TGCAGCGGACAGGGGCCCTACGAGCAGTACTTC
TRBV30	.	.	TRBJ1-2	13	CAWRNNRNYGYTF	TGTGCCTGGAGGAATAATCGGAACTATGGCTACACCTTC
TRBV6-5	.	.	TRBJ2-7	13	CASSSLGAYEQYF	TGTGCCAGCAGTTCGCTCGGTGCCTACGAGCAGTACTTC
TRBV5-4	few	TRBD1	TRBJ1-1	17	CASSLAGDRGMNTEAFF	TGTGCCAGCAGCTTGGCCGGGGACAGGGGGATGAACACTGAAGCTTTCTTT
TRBV9	.	.	TRBJ1-3	13	CASSVLTDDTIYF	TGTGCCAGCAGCGTACTAACAGACGACACCATATATTTT
TRBV30	once	TRBD1	TRBJ1-6	13	CAWSRDSLSPLHF	TGTGCCTGGAGCCGGGACAGCTTGTCCCCCCTCCACTTT
TRBV27	.	.	TRBJ1-1	14	CASSLYKGITEAFF	TGTGCCAGCAGTTTATATAAGGGGATCACTGAAGCTTTCTTT
TRBV5-1	.	TRBD2	TRBJ2-3	13	CASSAGGADTQYF	TGCGCCAGCAGCGCGGGGGGGGCAGATACGCAGTATTTT
TRBV19	.	.	TRBJ2-7	13	CASSMGGGYEQYF	TGTGCCAGTAGTATGGGAGGGGGCTACGAGCAGTACTTC
TRBV5-1	few	.	TRBJ1-6	13	CASSFQGDSPLHF	TGCGCCAGCAGCTTCCAGGGCGATTCACCCCTCCACTTT
TRBV5-6	once	.	TRBJ1-2	12	CASSLLAYGYTF	TGTGCCAGCAGCTTACTAGCGTATGGCTACACCTTC
TRBV7-8	.	TRBD1	TRBJ1-6	15	CASSLGDRGRSPLHF	TGTGCCAGCAGCTTAGGGGACAGGGGACGTTCACCCCTCCACTTT
TRBV10-1	.	TRBD2	TRBJ2-1	19	CASTESPVHAGGTYNEQFF	TGCGCCAGCACTGAATCGCCCGTCCATGCGGGGGGGACTTACAATGAGCAGTTCTTC
TRBV7-9	.	TRBD1	TRBJ2-3	17	CASSLDTAGQGTDTQYF	TGTGCCAGCAGCTTGGACACGGCCGGACAGGGGACAGATACGCAGTATTTT
TRBV10-3	.	TRBD1	TRBJ1-1	15	CAIRDNRGLNTEAFF	TGTGCCATCAGGGATAACAGGGGTTTGAACACTGAAGCTTTCTTT
TRBV6-6	.	.	TRBJ2-3	14	CASRPRGGTDTQYF	TGTGCCAGCAGACCCCGAGGAGGGACAGATACGCAGTATTTT
TRBV5-1	.	.	TRBJ2-7	16	CASSLVVGGPDYEQYF	TGCGCCAGCAGCTTGGTAGTGGGGGGTCCTGACTACGAGCAGTACTTC
TRBV5-4	.	TRBD1	TRBJ1-3	14	CASSLGGHGNTIYF	TGTGCCAGCAGCTTAGGGGGCCATGGAAACACCATATATTTT
TRBV5-4	.	TRBD1	TRBJ1-2	14	CASSPSGQPPGYTF	TGTGCCAGCAGCCCATCGGGACAGCCTCCTGGCTACACCTTC
TRBV10-3	.	TRBD1	TRBJ2-3	17	CAISVGYRGPRTDTQYF	TGTGCCATCAGTGTCGGCTACAGGGGGCCCCGCACAGATACGCAGTATTTT
TRBV6-5	few	TRBD1	TRBJ2-1	15	CASSYVPQGFSEQFF	TGTGCCAGCAGTTACGTACCACAGGGGTTTAGTGAGCAGTTCTTC
TRBV4-2	.	.	TRBJ1-2	15	CASSQEMDLEYGYTF	TGTGCCAGCAGCCAAGAAATGGATCTAGAGTATGGCTACACCTTC
TRBV2	.	.	TRBJ1-5	12	CASSRGSEPQHF	TGTGCCAGCAGTCGCGGGTCGGAGCCCCAGCATTTT
TRBV29-1	.	.	TRBJ1-3	12	CSIRQSGNTIYF	TGCAGCATTAGACAGTCTGGAAACACCATATATTTT
TRBV19	.	.	TRBJ2-2	14	CASSIVGGAGELFF	TGTGCCAGTAGTATAGTAGGAGGGGCCGGGGAGCTGTTTTTT
TRBV27	.	.	TRBJ1-5	16	CASRIIGGLFNQPQHF	TGTGCCAGCAGGATCATCGGGGGGCTATTCAATCAGCCCCAGCATTTT
TRBV5-5	few	.	TRBJ2-7	15	CASSARGGSSYEQYF	TGTGCCAGCAGCGCGCGAGGGGGTAGCTCCTACGAGCAGTACTTC
TRBV11-3	.	.	TRBJ1-6	14	CASSLGTVNSPLHF	TGTGCCAGCAGCTTAGGAACAGTGAATTCACCCCTCCACTTT
TRBV4-2	.	TRBD1	TRBJ1-5	16	CASSQVDRSLNQPQHF	TGTGCCAGCAGCCAAGTGGACAGGAGTCTCAATCAGCCCCAGCATTTT
TRBV6-1	few	.	TRBJ1-2	14	CASRTLGGSYGYTF	TGTGCCAGCAGGACCCTCGGGGGATCTTATGGCTACACCTTC
TRBV9	.	.	TRBJ2-7	18	CASSVGPTSGDTTYEQYF	TGTGCCAGCAGCGTAGGTCCGACTTCCGGGGACACTACTTACGAGCAGTACTTC
TRBV7-3	.	TRBD1	TRBJ2-1	12	CASSQGDNEQFF	TGTGCCAGCAGCCAGGGGGATAATGAGCAGTTCTTC
TRBV5-1	.	TRBD1	TRBJ1-6	14	CASSQDRANSPLHF	TGCGCCAGCAGCCAGGACAGGGCCAATTCACCCCTCCACTTT
TRBV4-1	.	TRBD1	TRBJ2-7	15	CASSQDNRGPGEQYF	TGCGCCAGCAGCCAAGATAACAGGGGGCCAGGCGAGCAGTACTTC
TRBV5-4	.	TRBD1	TRBJ1-2	14	CASRPGTGDYGYTF	TGTGCCAGCAGGCCGGGGACAGGGGACTATGGCTACACCTTC
TRBV25-1	.	TRBD1	TRBJ2-1	13	CASSSPGGNEQFF	TGTGCCAGCAGTTCCCCAGGGGGAAATGAGCAGTTCTTC
TRBV6-1	.	.	TRBJ1-1	14	CASSYGPGYTEAFF	TGTGCCAGCAGTTATGGCCCAGGGTACACTGAAGCTTTCTTT
TRBV6-5	.	TRBD1	TRBJ1-2	15	CASSYTDRGLEGYTF	TGTGCCAGCAGTTACACAGACAGGGGGTTGGAGGGCTACACCTTC
TRBV10-2	.	.	TRBJ2-1	14	CASKTGILVDEQFF	TGCGCCAGTAAAACAGGGATTTTAGTCGATGAGCAGTTCTTC
TRBV6-1	.	.	TRBJ1-1	14	CASSEQGFTAEAFF	TGTGCCAGCAGTGAACAGGGTTTCACTGCTGAAGCTTTCTTT
TRBV5-1	.	TRBD1	TRBJ2-5	16	CASSFGWGQGVKEQYF	TGCGCCAGCAGCTTCGGGTGGGGACAGGGGGTGAAAGAGCAGTACTTC
TRBV5-1	.	TRBD1	TRBJ1-2	14	CASSLGQGSYGYTF	TGCGCCAGCAGCTTAGGACAGGGGTCCTATGGCTACACCTTC
TRBV9	.	TRBD1	TRBJ2-2	16	CASSRTQGVNTGELFF	TGTGCCAGCAGCCGGACCCAGGGGGTGAACACCGGGGAGCTGTTTTTT
TRBV18	.	.	TRBJ2-2	14	CASSQLQGTGELFF	TGTGCCAGCTCCCAACTACAGGGCACCGGGGAGCTGTTTTTT
TRBV5-5	once	.	TRBJ2-7	14	CASRAVGGAYEQYF	TGTGCCAGCAGGGCCGTTGGGGGCGCGTACGAGCAGTACTTC
TRBV19	.	TRBD2	TRBJ2-1	15	CASSMKVAGGAEQFF	TGTGCCAGTAGTATGAAGGTAGCGGGGGGTGCTGAGCAGTTCTTC
TRBV9	.	.	TRBJ2-1	14	CASSVDQGRNEQFF	TGTGCCAGCAGCGTAGATCAGGGTCGGAATGAGCAGTTCTTC
TRBV10-3	.	.	TRBJ1-5	14	CAISESPGDQPQHF	TGTGCCATCAGTGAGTCGCCAGGGGATCAGCCCCAGCATTTT
TRBV7-2	.	.	TRBJ1-2	14	CASSLDRGASRYTF	TGTGCCAGCAGCTTGGATCGGGGGGCGAGCCGGTACACCTTC
TRBV7-3	.	.	TRBJ1-2	13	CASSLGAGDSYTF	TGTGCCAGCAGCTTAGGGGCAGGGGATAGCTACACCTTC
TRBV11-2	few	.	TRBJ2-5	13	CASSFSGKETQYF	TGTGCCAGCAGCTTCTCCGGGAAAGAGACCCAGTACTTC